This is a list of T cell receptor beta chains from one sample in a study of blood T cells in healthy people across ages. TCRdb itself ran the 5' RACE reads through MiXCR, one entry per CDR3 protein. The repertoire holds over 1,200,000 distinct CDR3 sequences, with around 59% as singletons. The sequenced sample was blood. The source of these receptors is a man aged 18 to 35 in good health. Both conserved end residues are part of each CDR3. The order of the fields is D gene, V gene, J gene, clone size, CDR3 DNA, CDR3 protein. A D gene is named only where the DNA matches it firmly. Size is stated for part of the rows, as once, few or many counts, or as a class when the clone is expanded.

NA,TRBV4-1,TRBJ2-4,few,TGCGCCAGCAGCTCGAATGGCAGGGAAAACATTCAGTACTTC,CASSSNGRENIQYF
NA,TRBV2,TRBJ2-5,NA,TGTGCCAGCAGTGAAGCGGGAAATGGACAAGAGACCCAGTACTTC,CASSEAGNGQETQYF
NA,TRBV29-1,TRBJ2-7,few,TGCAGCGTGGCGGCTCCTAGCTCCTACGAGCAGTACTTC,CSVAAPSSYEQYF
TRBD1,TRBV4-3,TRBJ2-3,NA,TGCGCCAGCAGCCAAGAGGGGACAGGGGAAGATACGCAGTATTTT,CASSQEGTGEDTQYF
NA,TRBV4-1,TRBJ2-7,few,TGCGCCAGCAGCCAAGTTCTCGGTGCAGGGAGCTCCTACGAGCAGTACTTC,CASSQVLGAGSSYEQYF
NA,TRBV29-1,TRBJ2-5,NA,TGCAGCACCTTAAGGTGGCGGGGAGAGACCCAGTACTTC,CSTLRWRGETQYF
TRBD1,TRBV4-2,TRBJ2-2,NA,TGTGCCAGCAGCCAAGACCAGGACAGGTGGCGAGTCGGGGAGCTGTTTTTT,CASSQDQDRWRVGELFF
NA,TRBV9,TRBJ1-2,NA,TGTGCCAGCAGCCCACAGAGAACTGCACCTTATGGCTACACCTTC,CASSPQRTAPYGYTF
TRBD1,TRBV6-6,TRBJ2-1,few,TGTGCCAGCAGTTACGAACGACAGGGGGGCGATGAGCAGTTCTTC,CASSYERQGGDEQFF
NA,TRBV12-3/TRBV12-4,TRBJ1-2,few,TGTGCCAGCAGTTTTCCCCAGGGATCTGGCTACACCTTC,CASSFPQGSGYTF
NA,TRBV20-1,TRBJ2-5,NA,TGCAGTGCTAGAGCAGGGGCCCAAGAGACCCAGTACTTC,CSARAGAQETQYF
NA,TRBV11-2,TRBJ2-3,NA,TGTGCCAGCAGCTTCGATATCACAGATACGCAGTATTTT,CASSFDITDTQYF
NA,TRBV10-3,TRBJ2-7,NA,TGTGCCACCAGAATTTCAGACAATTACGAGCAGTACTTC,CATRISDNYEQYF
NA,TRBV6-1,TRBJ2-1,NA,TGTGCCAGCAGAGAAGATGGGCTAGCGAGAGGAGGGGTCTACAATGAGCAGTTCTTC,CASREDGLARGGVYNEQFF
NA,TRBV3-1,TRBJ2-3,NA,TGTGCCAGCAGCCCGATACAGGGCAGCACAGATACGCAGTATTTT,CASSPIQGSTDTQYF
NA,TRBV4-1,TRBJ1-2,once,TGCGCCAGCAGCCCGTACGGTGGGCAGGAAGCCCATGGCTACACCTTC,CASSPYGGQEAHGYTF
NA,TRBV12-3/TRBV12-4,TRBJ1-1,NA,TGTGCCAGCAGTACTCGGGGGGGCAGGGCTGAAGCTTTCTTT,CASSTRGGRAEAFF
NA,TRBV18,TRBJ1-6,once,TGTGCCAGCTCGAACACGGCGAGCTCCTATAATTCACCCCTCCACTTT,CASSNTASSYNSPLHF
TRBD1,TRBV11-3,TRBJ2-1,NA,TGCGCCAGCAGCTCTCCCCAGGACAGGGATGAGCAGTTCTTC,CASSSPQDRDEQFF
NA,TRBV5-1,TRBJ2-7,once,TGCGCCAGTCAGGCGTCGTTGAACGAGCAGTACTTC,CASQASLNEQYF
NA,TRBV20-1,TRBJ2-7,NA,TGCAGTGCTTCCGACAGTAACTACGAGCAGTACTTC,CSASDSNYEQYF
NA,TRBV4-1,TRBJ2-7,NA,TGCGCCAGCAGCCAAGATGGGGCAGCCTACGAGCAGTACTTC,CASSQDGAAYEQYF
NA,TRBV5-6,TRBJ2-4,NA,TGTGCCAGCAGCCCGACAGAACGAGCCAAAAACATTCAGTACTTC,CASSPTERAKNIQYF
TRBD1,TRBV20-1,TRBJ1-5,NA,TGCAGTGCTGGCCCCGGGACAGCTAGCAATCAGCCCCAGCATTTT,CSAGPGTASNQPQHF
NA,TRBV4-2,TRBJ2-4,few,TGTGCCAGCAGCCAAGGAGACATATACCGAGGGTCCAAAAACATTCAGTACTTC,CASSQGDIYRGSKNIQYF
TRBD2,TRBV6-5,TRBJ2-3,few,TGTGCCAGCAGTTACCGAGCGGGAAGGGGCACAGATACGCAGTATTTT,CASSYRAGRGTDTQYF
NA,TRBV12-3/TRBV12-4,TRBJ2-3,NA,TGTGCCAGCAGTTTACGGGCCCCCCGTTCCGGTACGCAGTATTTT,CASSLRAPRSGTQYF
NA,TRBV6-6,TRBJ2-5,NA,TGTGCCAGCAGTTACTCGCCGGACTCTCTTAAGGGTGAGCAGTACTTC,CASSYSPDSLKGEQYF
NA,TRBV4-1,TRBJ1-4,NA,TGCGCCAGCAGCCAAGACAGGGAAAGTTTTGAGGATGAAAAACGGTTTTTT,CASSQDRESFEDEKRFF
NA,TRBV29-1,TRBJ2-3,few,TGCAGCCCAGGGGGGATAAGGGATCCGCAGTATTTT,CSPGGIRDPQYF